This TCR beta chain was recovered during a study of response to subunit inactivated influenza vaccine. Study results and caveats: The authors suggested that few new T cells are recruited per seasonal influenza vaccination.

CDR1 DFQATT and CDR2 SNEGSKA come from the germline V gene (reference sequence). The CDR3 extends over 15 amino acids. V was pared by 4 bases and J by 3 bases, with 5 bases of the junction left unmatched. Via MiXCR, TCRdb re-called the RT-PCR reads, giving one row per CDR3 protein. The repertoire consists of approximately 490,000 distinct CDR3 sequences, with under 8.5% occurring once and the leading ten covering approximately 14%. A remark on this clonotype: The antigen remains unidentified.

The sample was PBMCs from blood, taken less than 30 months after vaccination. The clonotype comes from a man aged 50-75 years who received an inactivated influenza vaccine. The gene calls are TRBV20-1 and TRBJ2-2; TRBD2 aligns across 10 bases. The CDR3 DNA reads TGCAGTGCTAAGCGGGAGGGCCGCGACACCGGGGAGCTGTTTTTT. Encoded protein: CSAKREGRDTGELFF.